The 10 T cell receptor beta chains reported below all come from one sample, sequenced in a study of cytomegalovirus exposure and HLA in healthy donors. 13 Jbeta primers and 60 Vbeta primers were used for the PCR. Assay used: immunoSEQ multiplex PCR; TCRdb lists only in-frame clones, some missing. The data show approximately 220,000 clones, approximately 80% seen once. Source material: PBMCs. The receptors shown here come from a young man in good health and CMV-seronegative.

J is TRBJ1-5 and V is TRBV28, with D possibly TRBD1 on 5 matching bases. The CDR3 is made up of 17 amino acids. Germline V gene sequence: CDR1 MDHEN, CDR2 SYDVKM. V lost 3 bases, J lost 4 bases, and 19 bases lay in between. The DNA for the CDR3 is TGTGCCAGCAGTTTGCCCCGTCTCGGGACTAATAATCAGCCCCAGCATTTT. Translated: CASSLPRLGTNNQPQHF. The whole variable domain, remainder taken from reference TRBV28 and TRBJ1-5, is DVKVTQSSRYLVKRTGEKVFLECVQDMDHENMFWYRQDPGLGLRLIYFSYDVKMKEKGDIPEGYSVSREKKERFSLILESASTNQTSMYLCASSLPRLGTNNQPQHFGDGTRLSIL.

The chain couples TRBV19 to TRBJ1-2; D gene unclear. This CDR3 is built from 12 residues. Germline CDR1 is LNHDA and CDR2 is SQIVND (reference sequence). Trimming stripped 1 base from V and 8 bases from J, with 8 bases between. This CDR3 is CASSIVDMGYTF. CDR3 DNA sequence: TGTGCCAGTAGTATAGTCGACATGGGCTACACCTTC.

The chain employs TRBV6-5 and TRBJ2-1; 10 bases match TRBD1. CDR3 length: 12 residues. The trim removed 4 bases at V and 15 bases at J, leaving 6 bases unmatched. Germline V lookup: CDR1 MNHEY, CDR2 SVGAGI. The CDR3 spells CASSSGTGVWFF. The CDR3, as DNA: TGTGCCAGCAGTTCCGGGACAGGGGTTTGGTTCTTC.

This clone was recorded once. This sequence joins TRBV7-3 and TRBJ2-1; TRBD1 agrees at 7 bases. This CDR3 spans 16 amino acids. After removal of 0 bases from V and 5 bases from J, the junction contained 7 bases not matched to a gene. From germline, CDR1 is SGHTA and CDR2 FQGTGA. The CDR3 region is CASSLTRRGRNNEQFF. CDR3 DNA sequence: TGTGCCAGCAGCTTAACTCGAAGGGGGCGAAACAATGAGCAGTTCTTC. Supplemented by reference TRBV7-3 and TRBJ2-1, the full variable domain reads GAGVSQTPSNKVTEKGKYVELRCDPISGHTALYWYRQSLGQGPEFLIYFQGTGAADDSGLPNDRFFAVRPEGSVSTLKIQRTERGDSAVYLCASSLTRRGRNNEQFFGPGTRLTVL.

The CDR3 nucleotides read TGTGCCAGTAAGAGGGATGTCGGAAACACCATATATTTT. Its protein product is CASKRDVGNTIYF. The genes are TRBV19 and TRBJ1-3; D not resolved. The V gene's germline CDR1 is LNHDA and CDR2 SQIVND (reference sequence). This CDR3 comprises 13 residues. V gave up 7 bases and J gave up 4 bases, with 11 bases separating them.

In this sample, this clone turned up once. The chain joins TRBV5-4 to TRBJ1-1; TRBD1 matches 7 bases. Trimming removed 4 bases from V and 1 base from J; junction bases left unmatched: 4. Germline CDR1 reads SGHNT; CDR2 reads YYREEE (reference sequence). This CDR3 comprises 14 residues. The CDR3 DNA sequence: TGTGCCAGCAGCCCCGGGACAGAGAACACTGAAGCTTTCTTT. The encoded protein is CASSPGTENTEAFF. Using reference TRBV5-4 and TRBJ1-1 for the parts outside the CDR3, the full variable domain is ETGVTQSPTHLIKTRGQQVTLRCSSQSGHNTVSWYQQALGQGPQFIFQYYREEENGRGNFPPRFSGLQFPNYSSELNVNALELDDSALYLCASSPGTENTEAFFGQGTRLTVV.

The sample holds a few counts of this clone. V usage is TRBV20-1 and J usage is TRBJ2-7, with 8 bases matching TRBD1. From germline, CDR1 is DFQATT and CDR2 SNEGSKA (reference sequence). Trimming at V came to 4 bases and at J to 5 bases, leaving 1 base not matched to a gene. This CDR3 spans 11 amino acids. CDR3 sequence: CSAKDRDEQYF. The CDR3, as DNA: TGCAGTGCTAAGGACAGGGACGAGCAGTACTTC.

This clone was found a few times. The V gene is TRBV5-8, the J gene TRBJ2-5, with D possibly matching TRBD1 (6 bases). The J call may be incorrect, as the DNA end agrees better with TRBJ2-7. Germline CDR1 and CDR2: SGHTS and YDEGEE. This CDR3 has 14 residues. In DNA form, the CDR3 reads TGTGCCAGCAGCGCCAGGGGCCCTACCTACGAGCAGTACTTC. It codes for CASSARGPTYEQYF.

The chain couples TRBV19 to TRBJ1-1; the D is unclear. This CDR3 is 13 amino acids long. The germline V and J ends were trimmed by 3 bases and 4 bases, with 9 bases remaining between them. CDR1 and CDR2 from the germline V gene are LNHDA and SQIVND (reference sequence). Written as DNA, the CDR3 is TGTGCCAGTAGTATGCTAAGAGGCACTGAAGCTTTCTTT. Residues: CASSMLRGTEAFF.

This clone was seen a few times. The rearrangement links TRBV7-2 to TRBJ1-6; D is unclear. This CDR3 has 14 residues. V gave up 6 bases and J gave up 9 bases, with 15 bases separating them. Germline loops: CDR1 SGHTA, CDR2 FQGNSA. CDR3 sequence (DNA): TGTGCCAGCAGGACAACAGCGGATCGTTCACCCCTCCACTTT. Amino acid sequence: CASRTTADRSPLHF.